The rows below give T cell receptor beta chains drawn from one sample of a study of blood T cell repertoires in COVID-19. This table comes from immunoSEQ multiplex PCR, and its TCRdb copy is limited to in-frame clones, with some not included. The sample lists hundreds of thousands of clones; 65% to 90% were seen once. Sequencing was done on a sample of PBMCs or T cells enriched from blood (not recorded which). The receptors come from a man between 18 and 35 years old who had recovered from COVID-19. The CDR3 runs from the conserved cysteine through the conserved F or W. The order of the fields is D gene, V gene, J gene, clone size, CDR3 DNA, CDR3 protein. A D gene is named only where the DNA matches it firmly. Clone size, where shown, is once, few, many, or a class for clones that have expanded.

>NA|TRBV3-1/TRBV3-2|TRBJ2-1|once
TGTGCCAGCAGCCAAGATCCGGTAGCGTTCGATGAGCAGTTCTTC
CASSQDPVAFDEQFF
>TRBD1|TRBV3-1/TRBV3-2|TRBJ1-1|NA
TGTGCCAGCAGCCTTCGGCAGGGGGCGGATTTGAACACTGAAGCTTTCTTT
CASSLRQGADLNTEAFF
>TRBD2|TRBV10-3|TRBJ2-7|once
TGTGCCATCAGTCAGACTAGCGGGGGGATTTACGAGCAGTACTTC
CAISQTSGGIYEQYF
>NA|TRBV12-3/TRBV12-4|TRBJ2-5|NA
TGTGCCAGCAGTTTAGTACAGCTAGAGACCCAGTACTTC
CASSLVQLETQYF
>NA|TRBV15|TRBJ2-2|NA
TGTGCCACCAGCAGATACCCTAGCTCACAGCGAACCGGGGAGCTGTTTTTT
CATSRYPSSQRTGELFF
>NA|TRBV7-9|TRBJ1-5|NA
TGTGCCAGCAGCTTGGAGAGCAATCAGCCCCAGCATTTT
CASSLESNQPQHF
>TRBD2|TRBV7-2|TRBJ2-3|NA
TGTGCCAGCAGCTTACGGTCGCTAGCGGGAGGAGCCACAGATACGCAGTATTTT
CASSLRSLAGGATDTQYF
>NA|TRBV28|TRBJ1-3|NA
TGTGCCAGCAGTTTCGGGGGTTCAAGGGGAAACACCATATATTTT
CASSFGGSRGNTIYF
>NA|TRBV18|TRBJ1-2|NA
TGTGCCAGCTCCCCGTCTGACTATGGCTACACCTTC
CASSPSDYGYTF
>NA|TRBV2|TRBJ1-3|NA
TGTGCCAGCAGACCTGGGACTTTCTCTGGAAACACCATATATTTT
CASRPGTFSGNTIYF
>TRBD1|TRBV19|TRBJ1-5|NA
TGTGCCAGTACCGCGACAGGGGGCGTCGTTCAGCCCCAGCATTTT
CASTATGGVVQPQHF
>NA|TRBV2|TRBJ2-5|NA
TGTGCCAGCTGGGGGCCAGCGGGGCAAGAGACCCAGTACTTC
CASWGPAGQETQYF
>TRBD1|TRBV19|TRBJ1-5|NA
TGTGCCAGTAGTATGCCGCATACTCGGGGCGGCACAGGGGGCATTCAGCCCCAGCATTTT
CASSMPHTRGGTGGIQPQHF
>NA|TRBV5-4|TRBJ2-5|NA
TGTGCCAGCAGCCACAGACAGGTCCAAGAGACCCAGTACTTC
CASSHRQVQETQYF
>NA|TRBV19|TRBJ2-6|NA
TGTGCCAGTAGTATCTGGGCCAACGTCCTGACTTTC
CASSIWANVLTF
>TRBD2|TRBV5-1|TRBJ2-7|NA
TGCGCCAGCAGCTCGACGGGGTTTGCGGGAGGTGTTAACGAGCAGTACTTC
CASSSTGFAGGVNEQYF
>NA|TRBV7-9|TRBJ2-5|NA
TGTGCCAGCAGCTTGAGCGGTGAGACCCAGTACTTC
CASSLSGETQYF
>NA|TRBV19|TRBJ1-5|NA
TGTGCCAGTAGTATAGTTCGGGGAGGCGATCAGCCCCAGCATTTT
CASSIVRGGDQPQHF
>NA|TRBV7-2|TRBJ1-5|few
TGTGCCAGCAGCCGGGACAACTTAAATCAGCCCCAGCATTTT
CASSRDNLNQPQHF
>NA|TRBV12-5|TRBJ2-4|NA
TGTGCTAGTGGTCCCCTCCAGGGGAACATTCAGTACTTC
CASGPLQGNIQYF
>NA|TRBV7-3|TRBJ2-2|NA
TGTGCCAGCAGCTCTAGTTCCGGAGGGCACACCGGGGAGCTGTTTTTT
CASSSSSGGHTGELFF
>NA|TRBV15|TRBJ1-4|once
TGTGCCACCAGCCCCCTCTCCGGAACTAATGAAAAACTGTTTTTT
CATSPLSGTNEKLFF
>TRBD1|TRBV11-3|TRBJ2-1|NA
TGTGCCAGCAGCCCCCCAGGACAGGACTCCTACAATGAGCAGTTCTTC
CASSPPGQDSYNEQFF
>TRBD1|TRBV7-9|TRBJ1-1|NA
TGTGCCAGCAGCCGACAGGGTGCGAGCACTGAAGCTTTCTTT
CASSRQGASTEAFF
>NA|TRBV27|TRBJ2-7|NA
TGTGCCAGCAGCGTTTCAGGGTCGGGCTACGAGCAGTACTTC
CASSVSGSGYEQYF
>TRBD2|TRBV5-1|TRBJ2-2|NA
TGCGCCAGCAGCCCCCACCCATCCGGACTAGCGGGGTCGGACGGGGAGCTGTTTTTT
CASSPHPSGLAGSDGELFF
>NA|TRBV5-4|TRBJ1-4|NA
TGTGCCAGCAGCCTTCGGACAGAAGCTAATGAAAAACTGTTTTTT
CASSLRTEANEKLFF
>TRBD2|TRBV30|TRBJ2-7|NA
TGTGCCTGCGGGGCTAGCGGGAGCCGTGAGCAGTACTTC
CACGASGSREQYF
>NA|TRBV12-3/TRBV12-4|TRBJ1-5|NA
TGTGCCAGCAGTTTATTGGGCCCCCAGCATTTT
CASSLLGPQHF
>NA|TRBV5-4|TRBJ1-2|NA
TGTGCCAGCAGCTTGGGGCAGACCCAAACAGGCCCAGGCTACACCTTC
CASSLGQTQTGPGYTF
>TRBD2|TRBV6-4|TRBJ2-1|NA
TGTGCCAGCAGTGACGGGGCTAGCGGATACAATGAGCAGTTCTTC
CASSDGASGYNEQFF
>TRBD2|TRBV20-1|TRBJ2-1|NA
TGCAGTGCTAGTATCTTCGCAGCGGGGGGGAGATCGTATTCCTACAATGAGCAGTTCTTC
CSASIFAAGGRSYSYNEQFF
>TRBD1|TRBV6-1|TRBJ2-7|NA
TGTGCCAGCAGTTTGCCGAGGACAGGGTTTTACGAGCAGTACTTC
CASSLPRTGFYEQYF
>TRBD2|TRBV4-2|TRBJ2-2|NA
TGTGCCAGCAGCCTGGGACTAGCGGACAGCGGGGAGCTGTTTTTT
CASSLGLADSGELFF
>NA|TRBV2|TRBJ1-2|NA
TGTGCCAGCAGTGAACGCGGTAACTATGGCTACACCTTC
CASSERGNYGYTF
>NA|TRBV29-1|TRBJ1-2|once
TGCAGCGTTGGCACAAACTATGGCTACACCTTC
CSVGTNYGYTF
>TRBD1|TRBV19|TRBJ1-2|NA
TGTGCCAGTAGTGGGAGACAGGGGCAGTATGGCTACACCTTC
CASSGRQGQYGYTF
>NA|TRBV7-9|TRBJ1-2|NA
TGTGCCAGCAGCTTAGAGTGGGCAGGGGTTGGCTACACCTTC
CASSLEWAGVGYTF
>TRBD1|TRBV5-1|TRBJ2-6|NA
TGCGCCAGCAGCTCGGCCCGGACACAGGGGGTTGGGGCCAACGTCCTGACTTTC
CASSSARTQGVGANVLTF
>TRBD2|TRBV7-2|TRBJ2-5|NA
TGTGCCAGCAGCTGGAGACTAGCGGGGGAAGAGACCCAGTACTTC
CASSWRLAGEETQYF
>NA|TRBV12-3/TRBV12-4|TRBJ2-3|NA
TGTGCCAGCAGCCTGATCTACACAGATACGCAGTATTTT
CASSLIYTDTQYF
>NA|TRBV7-9|TRBJ2-5|NA
TGTGCCAGCAGTCGGACTGGCCCAGAGACCCAGTACTTC
CASSRTGPETQYF
>NA|TRBV5-4|TRBJ1-2|NA
TGTGCCAGCAGCTCGGTGATCTATAACTATGGCTACACCTTC
CASSSVIYNYGYTF
>TRBD2|TRBV7-4|TRBJ2-5|NA
TGTGCCAGCAGCCTAACCTCTACCTGGACTAGCGGGGGTGTCGGAGAGACCCAGTACTTC
CASSLTSTWTSGGVGETQYF
>NA|TRBV12-3/TRBV12-4|TRBJ2-5|NA
TGTGCCGTAGAGGAAGGAGAGACCCAGTACTTC
CAVEEGETQYF
>NA|TRBV9|TRBJ2-6|NA
TGTGCCAGCAGCGCACACAACTCTGGGGCCAACGTCCTGACTTTC
CASSAHNSGANVLTF
>NA|TRBV2|TRBJ2-7|few
TGTGCCAGCAGCTTAGAGGGTGCGCAGTACTTC
CASSLEGAQYF
>NA|TRBV7-8|TRBJ2-5|NA
TGTGCCAGCAGCCGTGGGACGGAGGAGGGGACCCAGTACTTC
CASSRGTEEGTQYF
>NA|TRBV3-1/TRBV3-2|TRBJ1-2|once
TGTGCCAGCAGCCAAAGGGGCCCTAAAGGCTACACCTTC
CASSQRGPKGYTF
>NA|TRBV10-3|TRBJ1-3|NA
TGTGCCATCAGTGCGGCTGGAAACACCATATATTTT
CAISAAGNTIYF